The 28 T cell receptor beta chains below all came from one sample that was sequenced in a study of low-dose radiotherapy and immunotherapy resistance in tumors. Covering alpha and beta chains, TRAV- and TRBV-specific primers were used for the first-strand cDNA. TCRs underwent roughly 19 PCR cycles of amplification with a constant-region primer and V-primer adapter. From the reads, TCRdb called clonotypes with MiXCR, one entry per CDR3 protein. The sample holds 95,000 to 100,000 distinct CDR3 sequences; 20% are singletons and the top ten take approximately 4%. Time point noted: after trial treatment. Treatment indicated: LDRT plus nivolumab, ipilimumab, low-dose cyclophosphamide and aspirin (RACIN trial). Sequencing used PBMCs, obtained after low-dose radiotherapy plus immunotherapy. The source of these receptors is a male donor with prostate cancer.

The chain uses TRBV28 and TRBJ2-2; D is unresolved. The germline V gene has CDR1 MDHEN and CDR2 SYDVKM. CDR3 length: 16 amino acids. V was cut by 3 bases and J by 5 bases, with 16 bases left in between. DNA for the CDR3: TGTGCCAGCAGTTTGGGCCAGAGAATATGTACCGGGGAGCTGTTTTTT. As protein: CASSLGQRICTGELFF.

With regard to this clonotype: A read error likely explains this, since a far larger clone differs by one base. The chain's CDR3 is CASSPRVKSTDTQYF. CDR3 nucleotides: TGTGCCAGCAGCCCAAGGGTGAAAAGCACAGATACGCAGTATTTT. This rearrangement joins TRBV6-2 or TRBV6-3 to TRBJ2-3; no reliable D call. The length of the CDR3 is 15 residues. Trimming took off 6 bases at V and 0 bases at J, with 13 bases between the two ends. CDR1 and CDR2 from the germline V gene are MNHEY and SVGEGT.

Notes on this clonotype: One junction end does not reproduce the germline sequence, and a read error may be involved. The chain uses TRBV6-5 and TRBJ2-1, with 7 bases matching TRBD2. This CDR3 is built from 15 residues. From germline, CDR1 is MNHEY and CDR2 SVGAGI. CDR3 sequence reads: CASSNAASGYNGQFF. The DNA of the CDR3 is TGTGCCAGCAGTAATGCGGCTAGCGGTTACAATGGGCAGTTCTTC.

In the case of this clonotype: With only one base between it and a far larger clone, this is likely a read error. The chain has TRBV6-1 and TRBJ1-5; 7 bases are a match to TRBD1. J gave up 6 bases and V 6 bases, and 5 bases lay outside the gene matches. This CDR3 has 13 residues. Germline CDR1 reads MNHNS; CDR2 reads SASEGT. CDR3 in amino acids: CASRTGSGQPQHF. The CDR3 nucleotides read TGTGCCAGCAGGACAGGGTCCGGTCAGCCCCAGCATTTT.

The chain employs TRBV27 and TRBJ1-4; tentative D call: TRBD1 (6 bases). Germline V lookup: CDR1 MNHEY, CDR2 SMNVEV (reference sequence). Trimming cost V 4 bases and J 7 bases, with 22 bases left between them. The CDR3 is 17 amino acids. The CDR3 is CASSSDRDTGRGEKLFF. In DNA, the CDR3 is TGTGCCAGCAGTTCCGACCGGGACACGGGGAGAGGTGAAAAACTGTTTTTT.

This clonotype appeared many times. The chain links TRBV30 to TRBJ2-3; possibly TRBD1 for D (6 bases). Looked up from germline, CDR1 is GTSNPN and CDR2 is SVGIG (reference sequence). This CDR3 is 15 amino acids long. The CDR3 region is CAVRLGGPNTDTQYF. The CDR3 nucleotides are TGTGCTGTTCGGCTAGGGGGTCCCAACACAGATACGCAGTATTTT.

With regard to this clonotype: Since a much larger clone is just one base distant, this may be a read error. The genes are TRBV20-1 and TRBJ2-1, with D possibly called TRBD1 or TRBD2 (5 bases each). The CDR3 covers 15 residues. The germline V and J ends were trimmed by 1 base and 10 bases, with 20 bases remaining between them. Per the germline V gene, CDR1 is DFQATT and CDR2 is SNEGSKA (reference sequence). CDR3 region: CSARVSGTEFGEQFF. The CDR3 nucleotides are TGCAGTGCTAGAGTATCCGGGACGGAGTTTGGGGAGCAGTTCTTC.

This clonotype was seen repeatedly, ten times or more. The chain joins TRBV12-3 or TRBV12-4 to TRBJ2-1; D is uncertain. V was shortened by 3 bases and J by 8 bases, with 2 bases between the two germline ends. This CDR3 contains 10 residues. The DNA of the CDR3 is TGTGCCAGCAGTTTGTATGAGCAGTTCTTC. Encoded protein: CASSLYEQFF.

This clonotype has at least ten counts. The CDR3 is CASSPPSGDYNEQFF. CDR3 bases: TGTGCCAGCAGCCCCCCTAGCGGGGACTACAATGAGCAGTTCTTC. J is TRBJ2-1 and V is TRBV5-6, with 9 bases aligning to TRBD2. Germline V gene lookup returns CDR1 SGHDT and CDR2 YYEEEE. V lost 4 bases to trimming and J lost 3 bases; unmatched junction nucleotides: 5. The CDR3 length is 15 residues.

This clonotype was seen ten or more times. The chain combines TRBV15 with TRBJ1-1; D remains unclear. The CDR3 has 14 residues. CDR1 and CDR2 (germline): LNHNV, YYDKDF (reference sequence). V was pared by 5 bases and J by 4 bases, with 14 bases between. Here the CDR3 DNA reads TGTGCCACCAGCCGCGGTCAGAAGACCACTGAAGCTTTCTTT. Translation: CATSRGQKTTEAFF.

This clonotype was observed at least ten times. V is TRBV27 and J is TRBJ2-1; TRBD1 matches at 7 bases. Germline V CDR1 and CDR2: MNHEY, SMNVEV (reference sequence). The ends lost 9 bases at V and 0 bases at J; junction bases unmatched: 5. This CDR3 spans 14 amino acids. The CDR3 protein is CASQGESSYNEQFF. The CDR3 nucleotides are TGTGCCAGTCAGGGGGAGAGCTCCTACAATGAGCAGTTCTTC.

CDR3: CASSLGPGGPYNEQFF. The CDR3 DNA sequence: TGTGCCAGCAGTTTAGGGCCAGGGGGGCCTTACAATGAGCAGTTCTTC. V usage is TRBV28 and J usage is TRBJ2-1; a possible D gene is TRBD1 (7 bases). Between the trimmed V and J ends, which lost 2 bases and 4 bases, there was a span of 15 bases. Germline lookup yields CDR1 MDHEN and CDR2 SYDVKM. The CDR3 runs 16 residues.

This clonotype was counted ten times or more. The chain couples TRBV5-1 to TRBJ2-1; TRBD1 is a possible D gene (5 bases). The CDR3 is made up of 14 amino acids. The V gene lost 4 bases and the J gene lost 1 base, with 9 bases spanning the gap. Per germline, CDR1 SGHRS and CDR2 YFSETQ. The CDR3 nucleotides read TGCGCCAGCAGCCCCACAGGATCCTACAATGAGCAGTTCTTC. It is translated as CASSPTGSYNEQFF.

The chain uses TRBV23-1 and TRBJ2-7; no clear D. TRBV23-1 is recorded as an ORF, its role being uncertain. The CDR3 consists of 16 residues. Trimming stripped 2 bases from V and 1 base from J, with 15 bases between. The chain's CDR3 is CASSQRSGGDSYEQYF. DNA of the CDR3: TGCGCCAGCAGTCAACGGTCCGGTGGGGATTCCTACGAGCAGTACTTC.

The sample holds many counts of this clonotype. The CDR3 here is CASSFRGRETQYF. CDR3 in DNA: TGCGCCAGCAGCTTCCGAGGCAGGGAGACCCAGTACTTC. The genes are TRBV5-1 and TRBJ2-5; D call uncertain. CDR3 size: 13 residues. Looked up from germline, CDR1 is SGHRS and CDR2 is YFSETQ. V lost 2 bases and J lost 5, with 10 bases in between. The variable domain in full, completed from reference TRBV5-1 and TRBJ2-5, reads KAGVTQTPRYLIKTRGQQVTLSCSPISGHRSVSWYQQTPGQGLQFLFEYFSETQRNKGNFPGRFSGRQFSNSRSEMNVSTLELGDSALYLCASSFRGRETQYFGPGTRLLVL.

The CDR3 region has the DNA TGTGCCAGCAGTTGGAAGCGGGGGCGAACCACAGATACGCAGTATTTT. Protein: CASSWKRGRTTDTQYF. The chain links TRBV6-8 to TRBJ2-3; 8 nucleotides align to TRBD2. Per the germline V gene, CDR1 is MNHGY and CDR2 is SAAAGT. The V segment lost 4 bases and the J segment 2 bases; nucleotides outside the gene matches: 8. CDR3 length: 16 amino acids.

This clonotype was seen repeatedly, ten times or more. The V gene is TRBV2, the J gene TRBJ2-7, with D tentatively TRBD2 (6 bases). The CDR3 runs to 15 residues. In germline, CDR1 is SNHLY, CDR2 FYNNEI. V was cut by 6 bases and J by 8 bases, with 23 bases left in between. CDR3 amino acids: CASRAYSGLAPQQYF. Here the CDR3 DNA reads TGTGCCAGCAGGGCTTACTCGGGACTGGCCCCACAGCAGTACTTC. The complete variable domain, with remaining parts taken from reference TRBV2 and TRBJ2-7, reads EPEVTQTPSHQVTQMGQEVILRCVPISNHLYFYWYRQILGQKVEFLVSFYNNEISEKSEIFDDQFSVERPDGSNFTLKIRSTKLEDSAMYFCASRAYSGLAPQQYFGPGTRLTVT.

The chain has TRBV5-5 and TRBJ2-1; D call uncertain. The CDR3 contains 11 residues. V was pared by 6 bases and J by 4 bases, with 5 bases between. Germline CDR1 is SGHKS and CDR2 is YYEKEE (reference sequence). CDR3 nucleotide sequence: TGTGCCAGCAAGATTTACAATGAGCAGTTCTTC. Amino acid sequence: CASKIYNEQFF.

This clonotype was recorded at least ten times. V and J are TRBV5-6 and TRBJ2-7; D gene uncertain. Trimming removed 7 bases from V and 3 bases from J, with 14 bases in between. Germline V lookup: CDR1 SGHDT, CDR2 YYEEEE. The CDR3 extends over 13 amino acids. This CDR3 reads CASGRSSIYEQYF. The CDR3 DNA follows: TGTGCCAGCGGGCGTTCCAGCATCTACGAGCAGTACTTC.

This clonotype was recorded many times. V usage is TRBV10-3 and J usage is TRBJ1-3, with D hard to call. There are 13 residues in the CDR3. CDR1 ENHRY and CDR2 SYGVKD come from the germline V gene. Trimming shortened V by 6 bases and J by 0 bases, and 6 bases separated the two germline ends. In DNA form, the CDR3 reads TGTGCCATCAGAGACACCTCTGGAAACACCATATATTTT. Translated, it gives CAIRDTSGNTIYF.

The chain has TRBV5-4 and TRBJ2-7; D possibly matches TRBD1 or TRBD2 (5 bases each). V lost 3 bases to trimming and J lost 6 bases, with 16 bases between them. Germline lookup yields CDR1 SGHNT and CDR2 YYREEE (reference sequence). The CDR3 has 14 residues. CDR3: CASSSGTIGLEQYF. In DNA, the CDR3 is TGTGCCAGCAGCTCCGGGACCATCGGTCTCGAGCAGTACTTC.

The genes are TRBV27 and TRBJ1-6; 7 nucleotides align to TRBD1. Germline CDR1 and CDR2: MNHEY and SMNVEV (reference sequence). V trimming: 8 bases; J trimming: 13 bases; junction bases outside the gene matches: 8. This CDR3 is 12 amino acids long. The CDR3 coding sequence is TGTGCCAGCGGGACAGAATTTTCTCCCCTCCACTTT. This sequence encodes CASGTEFSPLHF.

This clonotype was counted a few times. Here the CDR3 DNA reads TGTGCCACCGTGGTAGGGGCCCGGGGCTACACCTTC. Translating gives CATVVGARGYTF. V usage is TRBV28 and J usage is TRBJ1-2; D is possibly TRBD1 (5 bases). Germline V gene sequence: CDR1 MDHEN, CDR2 SYDVKM. V dropped 10 bases and J dropped 8 bases, with 17 bases sitting between them. The CDR3 covers 12 residues.

The sample holds many counts of this clonotype. V usage is TRBV6-8 and J usage is TRBJ2-7; 8 bases match TRBD1. The CDR3 is 15 amino acids. CDR1 is MNHGY, CDR2 SAAAGT, per germline. With V trimmed by 2 bases and J by 2 bases, 5 bases remained unmatched. CDR3 sequence reads: CASSYATGEAYEQYF. The CDR3, as DNA: TGTGCCAGCAGTTACGCGACAGGGGAAGCCTACGAGCAGTACTTC.

This clonotype was observed many times. The CDR3 loop reads CASSPLAGGTDTQYF. Here the CDR3 DNA reads TGTGCCAGCAGCCCGTTAGCGGGGGGGACAGATACGCAGTATTTT. The rearrangement links TRBV5-3 to TRBJ2-3; 11 bases are a match to TRBD2. TRBV5-3 is an ORF, and what it does is uncertain. The V and J ends lost 8 bases and 3 bases, in that order; junction bases with no gene match: 8. The CDR3 is made up of 15 amino acids.

This clonotype was found many times. The CDR3 DNA follows: TGTGCCAGCAGCCCTAGCTACTCTGGAAACACCATATATTTT. Translating gives CASSPSYSGNTIYF. The V gene is TRBV4-2, the J gene TRBJ1-3; no clear D gene. The CDR3 loop spans 14 amino acids. With 4 bases removed from V and 0 bases from J, the gap between germline ends came to 7 bases. Germline CDR1 is LGHNA and CDR2 is YNFKEQ.

A note on this clonotype: A far larger clone is only one base removed, so a read error is likely. The chain is built from TRBV6-8 and TRBJ2-7; no reliable D call. Germline CDR1 MNHGY, CDR2 SAAAGT. This CDR3 comprises 14 residues. V was clipped by 5 bases and J by 2 bases, with 13 bases between them. Written as DNA, the CDR3 is TGTGCCAGCAGTGAGGCTACGAGAGCCTACGAGCAGTACTTC. Its translation is CASSEATRAYEQYF.

This clonotype has a count of ten or more. The chain links TRBV20-1 to TRBJ1-1; D unclear. Germline V CDR1 and CDR2: DFQATT, SNEGSKA (reference sequence). The CDR3 contains 14 residues. Trimming took 0 bases from V and 0 from J, leaving 8 bases between them. CDR3 sequence: CSARDRFMNTEAFF. CDR3 DNA: TGCAGTGCTAGAGATAGGTTCATGAACACTGAAGCTTTCTTT.